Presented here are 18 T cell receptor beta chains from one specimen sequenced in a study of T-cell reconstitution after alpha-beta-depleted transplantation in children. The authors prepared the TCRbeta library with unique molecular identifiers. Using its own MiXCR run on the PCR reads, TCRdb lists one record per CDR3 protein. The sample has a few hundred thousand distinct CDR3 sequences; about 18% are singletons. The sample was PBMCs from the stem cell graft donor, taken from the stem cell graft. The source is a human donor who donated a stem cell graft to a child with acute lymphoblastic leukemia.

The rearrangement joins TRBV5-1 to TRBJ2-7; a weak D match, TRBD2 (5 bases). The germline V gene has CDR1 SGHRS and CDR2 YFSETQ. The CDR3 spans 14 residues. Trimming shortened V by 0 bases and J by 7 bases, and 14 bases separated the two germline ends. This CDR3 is CASSLGELAGEQYF. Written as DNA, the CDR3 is TGCGCCAGCAGCTTGGGCGAGCTAGCCGGAGAGCAGTACTTC.

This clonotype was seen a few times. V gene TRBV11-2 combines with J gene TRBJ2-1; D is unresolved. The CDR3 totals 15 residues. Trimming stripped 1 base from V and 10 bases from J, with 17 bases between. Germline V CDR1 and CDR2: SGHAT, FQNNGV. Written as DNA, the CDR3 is TGTGCCAGCAGCTTAGTCCAGACCTTAGGTCGGGAGCAGTTCTTC. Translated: CASSLVQTLGREQFF.

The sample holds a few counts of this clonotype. CDR3 amino acids: CAISGNRAGANVLTF. The CDR3 DNA reads as TGTGCCATCAGTGGGAACAGGGCCGGGGCCAACGTCCTGACTTTC. V is TRBV10-3 and J is TRBJ2-6, with TRBD1 as a possible D gene (6 bases). V was cut by 4 bases and J by 4 bases, with 11 bases left in between. This CDR3 contains 15 residues. Germline assignment: CDR1 ENHRY and CDR2 SYGVKD.

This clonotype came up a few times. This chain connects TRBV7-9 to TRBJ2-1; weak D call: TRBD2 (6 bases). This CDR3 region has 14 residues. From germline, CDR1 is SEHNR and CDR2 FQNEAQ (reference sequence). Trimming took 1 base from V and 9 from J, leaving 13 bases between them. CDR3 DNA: TGTGCCAGCAGCTTAGGGCGGGGAGAGGGTGAGCAGTTCTTC. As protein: CASSLGRGEGEQFF.

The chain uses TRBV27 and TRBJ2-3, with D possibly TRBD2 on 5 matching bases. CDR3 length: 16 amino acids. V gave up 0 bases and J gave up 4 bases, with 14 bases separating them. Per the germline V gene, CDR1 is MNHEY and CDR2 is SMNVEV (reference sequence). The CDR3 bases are TGTGCCAGCAGTTTATCTTCGGGGATTTTCTCAGATACGCAGTATTTT. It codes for CASSLSSGIFSDTQYF.

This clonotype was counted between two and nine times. The CDR3 sequence is CASSPDRATDTQYF. Here the CDR3 DNA reads TGCGCCAGCAGCCCGGACAGGGCCACAGATACGCAGTATTTT. The chain links TRBV5-1 to TRBJ2-3; 8 bases line up with TRBD1. Germline loops: CDR1 SGHRS, CDR2 YFSETQ. J lost 2 bases, V lost 4 bases, and 3 bases had no gene match. This CDR3 has 14 amino acids.

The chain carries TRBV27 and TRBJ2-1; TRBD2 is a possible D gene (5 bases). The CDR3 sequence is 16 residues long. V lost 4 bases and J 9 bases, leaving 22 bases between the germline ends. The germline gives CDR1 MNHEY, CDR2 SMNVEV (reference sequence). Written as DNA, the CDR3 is TGTGCCAGCAGTTCCCTGGACTGGGCTCAAGTTGGTGAGCAGTTCTTC. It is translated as CASSSLDWAQVGEQFF.

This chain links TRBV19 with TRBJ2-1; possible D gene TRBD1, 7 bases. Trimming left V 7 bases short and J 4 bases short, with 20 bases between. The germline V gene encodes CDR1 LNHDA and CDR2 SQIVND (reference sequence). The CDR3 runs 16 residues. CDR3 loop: CASTVLAGTEYNEQFF. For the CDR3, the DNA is TGTGCCAGTACCGTACTAGCCGGGACAGAATACAATGAGCAGTTCTTC.

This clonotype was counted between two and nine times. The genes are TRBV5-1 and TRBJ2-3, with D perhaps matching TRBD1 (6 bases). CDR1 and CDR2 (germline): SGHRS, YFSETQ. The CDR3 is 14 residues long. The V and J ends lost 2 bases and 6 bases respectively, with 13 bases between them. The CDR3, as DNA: TGCGCCAGCAGCTTACAGGGTTCTGGGGATACGCAGTATTTT. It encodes CASSLQGSGDTQYF.

CDR3 amino acids: CASTEWNTGELFF. In DNA, the CDR3 is TGTGCCAGTACTGAGTGGAACACCGGGGAGCTGTTTTTT. The rearrangement joins TRBV19 to TRBJ2-2; D uncertain. Germline values: CDR1 LNHDA, CDR2 SQIVND (reference sequence). The V gene lost 7 bases and the J gene lost 1 base, with 7 bases spanning the gap. The CDR3 spans 13 residues. The full variable domain, rest sourced from reference TRBV19 and TRBJ2-2, is DGGITQSPKYLFRKEGQNVTLSCEQNLNHDAMYWYRQDPGQGLRLIYYSQIVNDFQKGDIAEGYSVSREKKESFPLTVTSAQKNPTAFYLCASTEWNTGELFFGEGSRLTVL.

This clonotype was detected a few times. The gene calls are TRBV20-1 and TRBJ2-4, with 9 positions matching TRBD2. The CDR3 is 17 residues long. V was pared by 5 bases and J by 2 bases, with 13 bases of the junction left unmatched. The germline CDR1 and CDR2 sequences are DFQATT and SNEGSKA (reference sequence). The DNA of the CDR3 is TGCAGTGCTCCCAGACCCCGACTAGCGGAAACCAAAAACATTCAGTACTTC. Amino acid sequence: CSAPRPRLAETKNIQYF.

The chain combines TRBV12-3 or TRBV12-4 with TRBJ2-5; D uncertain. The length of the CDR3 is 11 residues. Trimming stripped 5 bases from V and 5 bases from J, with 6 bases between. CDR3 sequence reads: CASSPWETQYF. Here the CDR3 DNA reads TGTGCCAGCAGTCCATGGGAGACCCAGTACTTC.

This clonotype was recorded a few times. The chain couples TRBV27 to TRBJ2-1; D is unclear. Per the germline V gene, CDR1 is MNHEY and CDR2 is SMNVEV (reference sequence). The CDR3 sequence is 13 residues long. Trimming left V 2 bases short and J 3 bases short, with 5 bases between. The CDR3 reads CASSLDIYNEQFF. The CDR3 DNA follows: TGTGCCAGCAGTTTAGACATCTACAATGAGCAGTTCTTC.

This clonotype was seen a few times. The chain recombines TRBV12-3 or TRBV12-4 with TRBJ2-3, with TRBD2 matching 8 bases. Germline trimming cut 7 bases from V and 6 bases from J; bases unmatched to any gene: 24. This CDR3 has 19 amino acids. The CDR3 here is CASIPARPLAGGVSDTQYF. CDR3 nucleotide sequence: TGTGCCAGCATTCCCGCCCGTCCTCTCGCGGGAGGAGTGTCTGATACGCAGTATTTT.

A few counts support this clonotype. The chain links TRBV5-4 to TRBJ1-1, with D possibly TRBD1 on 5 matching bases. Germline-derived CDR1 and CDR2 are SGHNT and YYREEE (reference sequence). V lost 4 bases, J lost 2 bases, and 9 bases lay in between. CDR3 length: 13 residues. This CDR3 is CASSRDVNTEAFF. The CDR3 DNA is TGTGCCAGCAGCCGGGACGTAAACACTGAAGCTTTCTTT. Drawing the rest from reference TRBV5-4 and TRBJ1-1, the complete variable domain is ETGVTQSPTHLIKTRGQQVTLRCSSQSGHNTVSWYQQALGQGPQFIFQYYREEENGRGNFPPRFSGLQFPNYSSELNVNALELDDSALYLCASSRDVNTEAFFGQGTRLTVV.

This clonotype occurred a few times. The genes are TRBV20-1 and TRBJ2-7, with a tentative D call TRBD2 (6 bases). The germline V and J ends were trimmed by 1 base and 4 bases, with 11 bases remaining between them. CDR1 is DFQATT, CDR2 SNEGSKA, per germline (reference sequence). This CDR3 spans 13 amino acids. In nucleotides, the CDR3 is TGCAGTGCTAGAGTCGGGAGATTGTACGAGCAGTACTTC. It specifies CSARVGRLYEQYF.

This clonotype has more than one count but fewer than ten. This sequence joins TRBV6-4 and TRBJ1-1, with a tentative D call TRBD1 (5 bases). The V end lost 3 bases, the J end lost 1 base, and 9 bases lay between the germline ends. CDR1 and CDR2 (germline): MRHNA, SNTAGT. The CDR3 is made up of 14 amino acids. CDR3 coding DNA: TGTGCCAGCAGTGAGAGGGGTACGAACACTGAAGCTTTCTTT. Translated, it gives CASSERGTNTEAFF.

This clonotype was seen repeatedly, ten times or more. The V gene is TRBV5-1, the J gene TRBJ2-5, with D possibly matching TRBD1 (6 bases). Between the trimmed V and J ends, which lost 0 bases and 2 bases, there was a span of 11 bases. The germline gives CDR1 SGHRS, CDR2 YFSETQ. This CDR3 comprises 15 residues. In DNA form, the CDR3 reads TGCGCCAGCAGCTTGGCCTGGACAGTACAAGAGACCCAGTACTTC. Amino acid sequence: CASSLAWTVQETQYF.